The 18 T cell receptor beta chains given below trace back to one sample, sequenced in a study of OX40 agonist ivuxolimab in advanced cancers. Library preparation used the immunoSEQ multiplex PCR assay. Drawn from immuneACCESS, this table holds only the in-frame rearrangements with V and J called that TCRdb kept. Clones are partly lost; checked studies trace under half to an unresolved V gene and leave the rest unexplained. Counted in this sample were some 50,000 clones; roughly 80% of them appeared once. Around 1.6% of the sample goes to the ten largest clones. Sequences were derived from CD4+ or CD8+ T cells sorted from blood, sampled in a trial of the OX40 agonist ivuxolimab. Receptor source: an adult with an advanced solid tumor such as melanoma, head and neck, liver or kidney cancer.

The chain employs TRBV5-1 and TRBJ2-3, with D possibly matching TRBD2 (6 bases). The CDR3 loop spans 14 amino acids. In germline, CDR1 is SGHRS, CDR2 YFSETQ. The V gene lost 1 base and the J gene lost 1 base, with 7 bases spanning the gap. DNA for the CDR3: TGCGCCAGCAGCTTGTCTAGCGGCACAGATACGCAGTATTTT. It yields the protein CASSLSSGTDTQYF. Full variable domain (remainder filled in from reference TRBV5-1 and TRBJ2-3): KAGVTQTPRYLIKTRGQQVTLSCSPISGHRSVSWYQQTPGQGLQFLFEYFSETQRNKGNFPGRFSGRQFSNSRSEMNVSTLELGDSALYLCASSLSSGTDTQYFGPGTRLTVL.

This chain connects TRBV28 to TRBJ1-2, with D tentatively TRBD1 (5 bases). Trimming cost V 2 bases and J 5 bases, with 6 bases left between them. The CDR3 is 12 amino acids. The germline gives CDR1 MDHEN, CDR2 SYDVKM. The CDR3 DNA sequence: TGTGCCAGCAGTTTAGGGGCTTATGGCTACACCTTC. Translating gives CASSLGAYGYTF.

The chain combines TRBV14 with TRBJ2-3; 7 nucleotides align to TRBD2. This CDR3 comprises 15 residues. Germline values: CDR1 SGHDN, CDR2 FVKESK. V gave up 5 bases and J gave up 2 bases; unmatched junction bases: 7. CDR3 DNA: TGTGCCAGCAGCTACCGACTAGCCCACACAGATACGCAGTATTTT. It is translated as CASSYRLAHTDTQYF.

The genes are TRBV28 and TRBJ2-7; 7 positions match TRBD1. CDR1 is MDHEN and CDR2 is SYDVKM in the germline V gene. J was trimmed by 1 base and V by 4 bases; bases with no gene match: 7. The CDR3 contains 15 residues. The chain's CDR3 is CASSSRQGSSYEQYF. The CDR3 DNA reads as TGTGCCAGCAGTTCCCGACAGGGTAGTTCCTACGAGCAGTACTTC.

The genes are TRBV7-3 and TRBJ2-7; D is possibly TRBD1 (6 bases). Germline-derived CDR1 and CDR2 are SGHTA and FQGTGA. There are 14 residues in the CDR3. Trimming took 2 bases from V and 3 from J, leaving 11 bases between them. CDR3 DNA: TGTGCCAGCAGCTTAGGAACAGGGAACTACGAGCAGTACTTC. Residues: CASSLGTGNYEQYF.

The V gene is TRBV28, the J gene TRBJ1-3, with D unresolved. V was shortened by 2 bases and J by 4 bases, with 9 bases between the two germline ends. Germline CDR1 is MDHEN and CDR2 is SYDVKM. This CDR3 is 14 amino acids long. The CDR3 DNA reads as TGTGCCAGCAGTTTAAGCGCAGTGGGAAACACCATATATTTT. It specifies CASSLSAVGNTIYF.

As DNA, the CDR3 is TGTGCCAGCGTAGAAAGCGGGACCCAAACCAACGAGCAGTACTTC. Translating gives CASVESGTQTNEQYF. The chain links TRBV6-6 to TRBJ2-7; 7 bases match TRBD2. The CDR3 runs 15 residues. Germline V gene data show CDR1 as MNHNY and CDR2 as SVGAGI (reference sequence). V dropped 8 bases and J dropped 5; count of bases not matched to a gene: 15.

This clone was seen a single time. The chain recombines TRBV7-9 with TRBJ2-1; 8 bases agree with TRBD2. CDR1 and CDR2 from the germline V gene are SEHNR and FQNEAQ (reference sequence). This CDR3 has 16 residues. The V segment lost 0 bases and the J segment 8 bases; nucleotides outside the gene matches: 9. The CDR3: CASSLARGTGGYEQFF. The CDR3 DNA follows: TGTGCCAGCAGCTTAGCGCGAGGAACGGGAGGGTATGAGCAGTTCTTC.

The CDR3 DNA sequence: TGCGCCAGCAGCGACGTCGGGGGGAGAAGGGCTAATGAAAAACTGTTTTTT. Protein product: CASSDVGGRRANEKLFF. The V and J genes are TRBV4-1 and TRBJ1-4, with D possibly TRBD1 on 5 matching bases. Per germline, CDR1 MGHRA and CDR2 YSYEKL. The CDR3 covers 17 residues. Trimming took 5 bases from V and 3 from J, leaving 19 bases between them.

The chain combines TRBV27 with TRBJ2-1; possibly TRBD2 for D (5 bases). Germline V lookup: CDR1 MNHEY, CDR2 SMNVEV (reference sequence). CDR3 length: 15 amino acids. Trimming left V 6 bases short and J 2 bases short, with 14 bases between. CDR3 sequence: CASRQTTEAYNEQFF. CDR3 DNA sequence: TGTGCCAGCAGACAGACTACGGAAGCCTACAATGAGCAGTTCTTC.

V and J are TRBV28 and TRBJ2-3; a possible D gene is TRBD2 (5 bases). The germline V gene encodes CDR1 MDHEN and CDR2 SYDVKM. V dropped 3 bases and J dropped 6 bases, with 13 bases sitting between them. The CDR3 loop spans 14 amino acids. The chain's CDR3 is CASSLPVEVDTQYF. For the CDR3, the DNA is TGTGCCAGCAGTTTGCCGGTGGAGGTGGATACGCAGTATTTT. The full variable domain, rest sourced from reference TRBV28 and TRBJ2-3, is DVKVTQSSRYLVKRTGEKVFLECVQDMDHENMFWYRQDPGLGLRLIYFSYDVKMKEKGDIPEGYSVSREKKERFSLILESASTNQTSMYLCASSLPVEVDTQYFGPGTRLTVL.

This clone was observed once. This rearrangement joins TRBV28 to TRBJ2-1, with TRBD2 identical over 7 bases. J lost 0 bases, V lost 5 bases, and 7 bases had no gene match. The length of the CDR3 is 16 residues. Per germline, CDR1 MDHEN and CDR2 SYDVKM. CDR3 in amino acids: CASSLLGGSSYNEQFF. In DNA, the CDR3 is TGTGCCAGCAGTCTCCTAGGCGGGAGCTCCTACAATGAGCAGTTCTTC.

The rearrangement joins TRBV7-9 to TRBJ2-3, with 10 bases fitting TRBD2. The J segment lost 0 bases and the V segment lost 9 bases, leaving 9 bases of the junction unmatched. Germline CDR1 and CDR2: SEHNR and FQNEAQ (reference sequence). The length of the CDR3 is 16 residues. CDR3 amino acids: CASKPTSGASTDTQYF. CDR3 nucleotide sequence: TGTGCCAGTAAACCCACTAGCGGGGCTAGCACAGATACGCAGTATTTT.

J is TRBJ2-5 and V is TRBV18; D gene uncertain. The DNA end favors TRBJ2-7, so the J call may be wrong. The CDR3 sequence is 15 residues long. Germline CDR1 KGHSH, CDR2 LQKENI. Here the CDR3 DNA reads TGTGCCAGCTCACCTACCGGAGACCCTTCGAACGAGCAGTACTTC. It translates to CASSPTGDPSNEQYF.

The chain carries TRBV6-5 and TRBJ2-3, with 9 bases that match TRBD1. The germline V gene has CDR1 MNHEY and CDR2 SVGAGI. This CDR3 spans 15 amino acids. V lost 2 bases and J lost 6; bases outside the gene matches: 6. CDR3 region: CASSYAGQGADTQYF. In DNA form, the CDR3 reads TGTGCCAGCAGTTACGCGGGACAGGGAGCCGATACGCAGTATTTT.

CDR3 loop: CASSLEDAHEQYF. The CDR3, as DNA: TGTGCCAGCAGCTTGGAAGATGCCCACGAGCAGTACTTC. J is TRBJ2-7 and V is TRBV5-4, with unresolved D. The ends were cut back, 0 bases at V and 5 bases at J, with 9 bases in the middle. Germline V gene data show CDR1 as SGHNT and CDR2 as YYREEE (reference sequence). The CDR3 consists of 13 residues.

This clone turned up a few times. The CDR3 region has the DNA TGCGCCAGCAGCCAAGGATTCGGCGGGGGCACAGATACGCAGTATTTT. Translating it yields CASSQGFGGGTDTQYF. V gene TRBV4-1 combines with J gene TRBJ2-3; D possibly corresponds to TRBD2 (6 bases). The CDR3 consists of 16 residues. V lost 1 base, J lost 1 base, and 12 bases lay in between. CDR1 and CDR2 from the germline V gene are MGHRA and YSYEKL.

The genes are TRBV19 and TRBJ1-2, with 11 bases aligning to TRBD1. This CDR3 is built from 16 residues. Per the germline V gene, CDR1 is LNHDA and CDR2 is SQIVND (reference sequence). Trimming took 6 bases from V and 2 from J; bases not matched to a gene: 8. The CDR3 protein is CASSPDRGQGNYGYTF. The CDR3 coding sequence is TGTGCCAGTAGCCCGGACAGGGGGCAGGGGAACTATGGCTACACCTTC.